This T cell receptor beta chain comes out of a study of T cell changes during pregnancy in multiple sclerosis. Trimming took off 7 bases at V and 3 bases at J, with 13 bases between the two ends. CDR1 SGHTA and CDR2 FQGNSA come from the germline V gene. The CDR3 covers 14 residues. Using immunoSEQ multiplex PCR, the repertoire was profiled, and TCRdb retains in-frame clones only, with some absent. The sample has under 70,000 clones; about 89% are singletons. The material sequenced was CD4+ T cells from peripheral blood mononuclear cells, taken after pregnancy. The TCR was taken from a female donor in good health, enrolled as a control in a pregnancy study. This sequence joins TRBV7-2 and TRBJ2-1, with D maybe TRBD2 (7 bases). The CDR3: CASTRGALYNEQFF. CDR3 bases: TGTGCCAGCACCCGGGGGGCCCTCTACAATGAGCAGTTCTTC.